The 23 T cell receptor beta chains presented below share a single source sample, sequenced in a study of tumor-infiltrating lymphocytes in primary liver carcinoma. A constant-region primer primed TCR beta cDNA synthesis from 450 to 550 ng of total RNA. ARM-PCR was slightly modified, and three nested multiplex PCR rounds with it gave rise to the TCR beta libraries. The study ran its first two PCR rounds for approximately 11 cycles each, using TRBV1-TRBV30 forward primers and a C-beta reverse primer. TCRdb redid the calling of the multiplex PCR reads with MiXCR, one entry per CDR3 protein. The sample has about 120,000 distinct CDR3 sequences; around 65% are singletons. Investigators took RNA and DNA out together from 20-30 mg of unsorted bulk tissue. The sample consisted of tumor-adjacent normal liver tissue. All receptors derive from a woman aged 60 to 75 with primary liver carcinoma and hepatitis B virus infection.

This clonotype was counted between two and nine times. A read error may explain this, as a much larger clone is one base away. The rearrangement joins TRBV30 to TRBJ2-1, with D unresolved. The germline V gene encodes CDR1 GTSNPN and CDR2 SVGIG (reference sequence). The CDR3 sequence is 12 residues long. The CDR3 loop is CAWSGRPTLRLF. CDR3 bases: TGTGCCTGGAGTGGCCGACCGACCTTGCGGCTCTTC. Full variable domain (outside the CDR3, taken from reference TRBV30 and TRBJ2-1): SQTIHQWPATLVQPVGSPLSLECTVEGTSNPNLYWYRQAAGRGLQLLFYSVGIGQISSEVPQNLSASRPQDRQFILSSKKLLLSDSGFYLCAWSGRPTLRLFGPGTRLTVL.

With respect to this clonotype: Its ends do not fully match the called genes, so a read error is possible. V and J are TRBV11-2 and TRBJ2-1; D is possibly TRBD1 (6 bases). The CDR3 loop spans 15 amino acids. Germline V gives CDR1 SGHAT, CDR2 FQNNGV. The CDR3, as DNA: TGTGTCAGCAGCTTAGAAGGGGGAGAGGTCAATGAGCAGTTCTTT. Translating gives CVSSLEGGEVNEQFF. Variable domain in full (rest from reference TRBV11-2 and TRBJ2-1): EAGVAQSPRYKIIEKRQSVAFWCNPISGHATLYWYQQILGQGPKLLIQFQNNGVVDDSQLPKDRFSAERLKGVDSTLKIQPAKLEDSAVYLCVSSLEGGEVNEQFFGPGTRLTVL.

Concerning this clonotype: At one boundary the junction diverges from the germline segment, which might be a read error. This chain links TRBV6-1 with TRBJ1-5; D unresolved. Germline CDR1 MNHNS, CDR2 SASEGT. The CDR3 sequence is 14 residues long. The CDR3 bases are TGTGCCAGCAGTCCCGGACGGACCAATCAGTCCCAGCATTTT. It codes for CASSPGRTNQSQHF.

This clonotype was recorded once. This rearrangement joins TRBV28 to TRBJ1-5; 8 bases agree with TRBD1. Germline V gives CDR1 MDHEN, CDR2 SYDVKM. Losses at the gene ends were 2 bases for V and 2 bases for J; bases not matched to a gene: 14. The CDR3 is 19 amino acids. The CDR3 region is CASSLVRGRGSFCNQPQHF. The CDR3 DNA reads TGTGCCAGCAGTTTAGTCAGGGGGCGCGGGTCATTCTGCAATCAGCCCCAGCATTTT.

Ten or more counts support this clonotype. The J gene is TRBJ2-5, the V gene TRBV28, with 8 bases matching TRBD2. V lost 7 bases and J lost 5; bases outside the gene matches: 6. Per the germline V gene, CDR1 is MDHEN and CDR2 is SYDVKM. This CDR3 has 13 amino acids. In DNA form, the CDR3 reads TGTGCCAGCACCCCGGGGGGGCGTGAGACCCAGTACTTC. As protein: CASTPGGRETQYF.

Comments on this clonotype: In this CDR3 the conserved last residue, phenylalanine or tryptophan, is missing, so a read error is likely. The J gene is TRBJ2-5, the V gene TRBV11-2, with D perhaps TRBD2 (5 bases). Germline CDR1 and CDR2: SGHAT and FQNNGV. The CDR3 extends over 11 amino acids. CDR3 amino acids: CASSLLGTQYL. The CDR3 DNA reads as TGTGCAAGTAGCCTACTAGGGACCCAGTACCTC.

Only one count was recorded for this clonotype. Lacking the conserved final phenylalanine or tryptophan, this CDR3 likely reflects a read error. The rearrangement links TRBV29-1 to TRBJ2-7, with 9 bases identical to TRBD1. CDR3 length: 15 amino acids. Germline lookup yields CDR1 SQVTM and CDR2 ANQGSEA. The CDR3 DNA is TGCAGCGTTGATGGAGGGACAGGGTTTTCCTACGATCAGTACTTA. The encoded protein is CSVDGGTGFSYDQYL.

This clonotype was counted between two and nine times. A much bigger clone sits one base away, suggesting this may be a read error. The chain joins TRBV5-6 to TRBJ2-3, with D uncertain. The CDR3 contains 12 residues. The V end lost 0 bases, the J end lost 8 bases, and 7 bases lay between the germline ends. Looked up from germline, CDR1 is SGHDT and CDR2 is YYEEEE. The CDR3 reads CASSLAQSTQYF. CDR3 bases: TGTGCCAGCAGCTTGGCCCAGTCTACGCAGTATTTT.

There are many counts of this clonotype. The chain recombines TRBV7-8 with TRBJ2-5; D is unresolved. Germline assignment: CDR1 SGHVS and CDR2 FQNEAQ. The CDR3 extends over 15 amino acids. V lost 2 bases and J 2 bases, leaving 12 bases between the germline ends. The CDR3 DNA reads as TGTGCCAGCAGCTTAAGATGGACGGAGCAAGAGACCCAGTACTTC. Translation: CASSLRWTEQETQYF.

With regard to this clonotype: Possible read error: a much larger clone is one base away. The CDR3 region is CASSGTHNQPQHF. In nucleotides, the CDR3 is TGTGCCAGCAGTGGCACACACAATCAGCCCCAGCATTTT. The rearrangement joins TRBV28 to TRBJ1-5; D gene ambiguous. CDR1 and CDR2 (germline): MDHEN, SYDVKM. The CDR3 loop spans 13 amino acids. V was clipped by 5 bases and J by 3 bases, with 8 bases between them.

On this clonotype itself: This sequence may be a read error, since a much larger clone differs from it by one base. This chain joins TRBV5-6 and TRBJ1-2; 8 bases align to TRBD1. CDR1 is SGHDT, CDR2 YYEEEE, per germline. This CDR3 comprises 15 residues. The CDR3 nucleotides are TGTACCAGCAGCCTGCCAAGGACAGGGAACTATGGCTACACCTTC. This encodes CTSSLPRTGNYGYTF.

A remark on this clonotype: This may be a read error: a much more frequent sequence differs by one nucleotide. The V and J genes are TRBV5-1 and TRBJ1-1; 7 bases are a match to TRBD1. The CDR3 extends over 12 amino acids. Germline V CDR1 and CDR2: SGHRS, YFSETQ. The V and J ends lost 6 bases and 7 bases, in that order; junction bases with no gene match: 6. CDR3 region: CASITGQDEAFF. The CDR3 DNA reads as TGCGCCAGCATCACCGGACAGGATGAAGCTTTCTTT.

Comment on this clonotype: The CDR3 does not close with the conserved phenylalanine or tryptophan, likely indicating a read error. V and J are TRBV6-2 or TRBV6-3 and TRBJ2-7, with TRBD2 as a possible D gene (5 bases). Germline V gives CDR1 MNHEY, CDR2 SVGEGT. Between the trimmed V and J ends, which lost 8 bases and 3 bases, there was a span of 11 bases. This CDR3 is 12 amino acids long. This chain's CDR3 is CASGTGGYEQYL. The CDR3 nucleotides are TGTGCCAGCGGCACCGGAGGCTACGAGCAGTACCTC.

The V gene is TRBV6-6, the J gene TRBJ2-7, with TRBD2 matching over 7 bases. V lost 2 bases, J lost 3 bases, and 7 bases stayed unmatched. CDR3 length equals 15 residues. CDR1 is MNHNY, CDR2 SVGAGI, per germline (reference sequence). The CDR3 loop is CASSYPGGSDYEQYF. CDR3 DNA: TGTGCCAGCAGTTACCCGGGCGGGAGTGACTACGAGCAGTACTTC.

The chain has TRBV20-1 and TRBJ2-3, with TRBD2 as a possible D gene (5 bases). The CDR3 covers 13 residues. Germline-derived CDR1 and CDR2 are DFQATT and SNEGSKA (reference sequence). Trimming removed 5 bases from V and 1 base from J, with 10 bases in between. The CDR3 region is CSAEGAGTDTQYF. The CDR3, as DNA: TGCAGTGCTGAGGGCGCCGGCACAGATACGCAGTATTTT.

Comments on this clonotype: Germline is not matched at one junction end, which may reflect a read error. The chain employs TRBV11-2 and TRBJ2-7; TRBD2 matches at 11 bases. The CDR3 totals 18 residues. Germline V lookup: CDR1 SGHAT, CDR2 FQNNGV. In DNA form, the CDR3 reads TGTGCCAGCAACCTACTAGCGGGAGCCGCTCGACTTTTCTACGAGCAGCACTTC. It is translated as CASNLLAGAARLFYEQHF.

The table lists this clonotype with many counts. The CDR3 DNA sequence: TGTGCCAGCAGCTGGACAGGGACTAATGGTCAGCCCCAGCATTTT. Amino acid sequence: CASSWTGTNGQPQHF. This sequence joins TRBV2 and TRBJ1-5, with 8 bases lining up with TRBD1. CDR1 is SNHLY, CDR2 FYNNEI, per germline. The CDR3 is 15 amino acids. Trimming took 6 bases from V and 6 from J; bases not matched to a gene: 10.

J is TRBJ2-7 and V is TRBV6-6; 9 nucleotides align to TRBD1. The CDR3 sequence is 14 residues long. CDR1 MNHNY and CDR2 SVGAGI come from the germline V gene (reference sequence). Trimming at V came to 7 bases and at J to 7 bases, leaving 11 bases not matched to a gene. The CDR3 is CASIRTGDSHEQYF. CDR3 in DNA: TGTGCCAGCATCAGGACAGGGGATTCCCATGAGCAGTACTTC.

Comments on this clonotype: No conserved phenylalanine or tryptophan ends this CDR3, so it is likely a read error. The chain links TRBV4-1 to TRBJ1-1; D unclear. Germline V gene data show CDR1 as MGHRA and CDR2 as YSYEKL. CDR3 length: 17 residues. Here the CDR3 reads CVSSQVKRTLKNTEAFL. The CDR3 DNA is TGCGTCAGCAGCCAAGTTAAGCGTACTTTAAAGAACACTGAAGCTTTCCTT.

The genes are TRBV4-2 and TRBJ2-3, with D perhaps matching TRBD2 (5 bases). Germline V gene sequence: CDR1 LGHNA, CDR2 YNFKEQ. The V and J ends lost 6 bases and 6 bases respectively, with 22 bases between them. The CDR3 contains 16 residues. CDR3 in amino acids: CASSLQRTKQLDTQYF. The CDR3, as DNA: TGTGCCAGCAGTCTGCAGCGGACCAAGCAGTTGGATACGCAGTATTTT.

V gene TRBV20-1 combines with J gene TRBJ1-2; the D gene is possibly TRBD1 (5 bases). The germline gives CDR1 DFQATT, CDR2 SNEGSKA (reference sequence). V lost 4 bases and J lost 0, with 12 bases in between. The CDR3 contains 14 residues. CDR3 sequence: CSANPGTSNYGYTF. For the CDR3, the DNA is TGCAGTGCTAACCCCGGGACTTCTAACTATGGCTACACCTTC.

The table lists this clonotype with many counts. V is TRBV6-1 and J is TRBJ1-2; tentative D call: TRBD1 (6 bases). Trimming pared 8 bases from V and 7 bases from J, leaving 11 bases between. CDR3 size: 11 residues. Germline CDR1 and CDR2: MNHNS and SASEGT. CDR3 coding DNA: TGTGCCAGCCGTTCAGGGGTTGGCTACACCTTC. Protein: CASRSGVGYTF.

The chain has TRBV2 and TRBJ2-7, with D unclear. Germline assignment: CDR1 SNHLY and CDR2 FYNNEI. V was cut by 6 bases and J by 12 bases, with 15 bases left in between. The CDR3 is 11 residues long. The CDR3 loop is CASSVPRTWYF. The CDR3 bases are TGTGCCAGCAGCGTTCCACGGACCTGGTACTTC.